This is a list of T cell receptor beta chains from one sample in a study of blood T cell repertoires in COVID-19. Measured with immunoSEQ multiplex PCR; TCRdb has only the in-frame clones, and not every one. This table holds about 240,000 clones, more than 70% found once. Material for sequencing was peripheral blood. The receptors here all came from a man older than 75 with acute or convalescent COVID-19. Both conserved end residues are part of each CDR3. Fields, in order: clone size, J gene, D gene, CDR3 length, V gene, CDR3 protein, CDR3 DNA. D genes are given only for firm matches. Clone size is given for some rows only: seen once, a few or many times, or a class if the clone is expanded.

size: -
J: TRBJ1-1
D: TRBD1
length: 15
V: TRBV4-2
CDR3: CASSQEAEQGRKAFF
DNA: TGTGCCAGCAGCCAAGAGGCCGAACAGGGGAGGAAAGCTTTCTTT

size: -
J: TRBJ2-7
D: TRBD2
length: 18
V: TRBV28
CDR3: CASSPIGLAGGRSYEQYF
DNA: TGTGCCAGCAGTCCTATAGGACTAGCGGGAGGTCGTTCCTACGAGCAGTACTTC

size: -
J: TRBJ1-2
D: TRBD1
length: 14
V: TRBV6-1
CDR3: CASSEQQGFYGYTF
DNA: TGTGCCAGCAGTGAGCAACAGGGGTTCTATGGCTACACCTTC

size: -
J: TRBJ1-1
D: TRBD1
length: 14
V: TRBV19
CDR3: CASSPGQRNTEAFF
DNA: TGTGCCAGTAGTCCGGGACAGCGAAACACTGAAGCTTTCTTT

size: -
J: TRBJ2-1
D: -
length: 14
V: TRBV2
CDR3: CASINPLTYNEQFF
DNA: TGTGCCAGCATAAATCCACTAACCTACAATGAGCAGTTCTTC

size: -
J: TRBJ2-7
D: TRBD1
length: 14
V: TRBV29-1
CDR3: CSVERTGPTYEQYF
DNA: TGCAGCGTTGAAAGGACAGGTCCCACCTACGAGCAGTACTTC

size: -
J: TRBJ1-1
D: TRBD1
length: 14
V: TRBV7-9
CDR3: CASSRGGERTEAFF
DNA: TGTGCCAGCAGTAGAGGGGGCGAAAGGACTGAAGCTTTCTTT

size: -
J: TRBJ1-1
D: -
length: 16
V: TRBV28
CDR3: CASSFPPPGPSIEAFF
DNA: TGTGCCAGCAGTTTCCCCCCCCCAGGGCCATCTATTGAAGCTTTCTTT

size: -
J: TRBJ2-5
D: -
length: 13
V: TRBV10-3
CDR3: CAISVGISQAQYF
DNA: TGTGCCATCAGTGTCGGGATTTCGCAGGCCCAGTACTTC

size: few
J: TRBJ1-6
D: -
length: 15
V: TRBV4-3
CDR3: CASSPQVEFNSPLHF
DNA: TGCGCCAGCAGCCCCCAAGTAGAATTTAATTCACCCCTCCACTTT

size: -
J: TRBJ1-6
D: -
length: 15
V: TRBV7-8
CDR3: CASSHQQGYSSPLHF
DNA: TGTGCCAGCAGCCACCAACAGGGTTACAGCTCACCCCTCCACTTT

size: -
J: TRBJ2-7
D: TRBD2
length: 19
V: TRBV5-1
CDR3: CASSLAGTSGGDPPYEQYF
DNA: TGCGCCAGCAGCTTGGCGGGGACTAGCGGGGGGGACCCCCCTTACGAGCAGTACTTC

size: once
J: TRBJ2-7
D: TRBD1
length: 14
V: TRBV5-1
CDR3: CASSPEYRGWEQYF
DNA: TGCGCCAGCAGCCCAGAGTACAGGGGATGGGAGCAGTACTTC

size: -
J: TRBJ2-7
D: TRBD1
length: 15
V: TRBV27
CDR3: CASSFRQGMGYEQYF
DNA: TGTGCCAGCAGTTTCCGACAGGGAATGGGCTACGAGCAGTACTTC

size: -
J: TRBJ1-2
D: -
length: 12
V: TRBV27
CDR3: CASSLTGFGYTF
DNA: TGTGCCAGCAGTTTAACCGGGTTTGGCTACACCTTC

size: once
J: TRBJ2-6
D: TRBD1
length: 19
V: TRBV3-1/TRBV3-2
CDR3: CASSPYPRTGTSGANVLTF
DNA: TGTGCCAGCAGCCCCTATCCTAGGACAGGGACCTCTGGGGCCAACGTCCTGACTTTC

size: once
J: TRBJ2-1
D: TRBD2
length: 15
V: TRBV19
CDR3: CASSQGLAGYNEQFF
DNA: TGTGCCAGTAGCCAGGGACTAGCGGGATACAATGAGCAGTTCTTC

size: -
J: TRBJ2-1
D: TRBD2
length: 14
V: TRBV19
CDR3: CASSIGTSGKEQFF
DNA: TGTGCCAGTAGTATTGGGACTAGCGGGAAAGAGCAGTTCTTC

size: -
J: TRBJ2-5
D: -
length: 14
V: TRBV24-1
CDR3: CATSDGTPQETQYF
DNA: TGTGCCACCAGTGATGGGACACCTCAAGAGACCCAGTACTTC

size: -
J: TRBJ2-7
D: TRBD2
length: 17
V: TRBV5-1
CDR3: CASSLRVGTSGSYEQYF
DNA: TGCGCCAGCAGCTTGCGAGTTGGGACTAGCGGCTCCTACGAGCAGTACTTC

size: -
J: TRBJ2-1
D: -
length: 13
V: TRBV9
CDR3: CASSVGAGYEQFF
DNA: TGTGCCAGCAGCGTAGGGGCGGGGTATGAGCAGTTCTTC

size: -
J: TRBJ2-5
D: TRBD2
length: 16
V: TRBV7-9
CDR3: CASSLTGAGARETQYF
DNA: TGTGCCAGCAGCTTGACAGGAGCGGGGGCCAGGGAGACCCAGTACTTC

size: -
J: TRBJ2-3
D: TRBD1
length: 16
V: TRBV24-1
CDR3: CATSDAGQGAKDTQYF
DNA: TGTGCCACCAGTGATGCGGGACAGGGGGCAAAAGATACGCAGTATTTT

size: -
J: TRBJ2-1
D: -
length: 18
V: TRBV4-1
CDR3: CASRPGDRGLMIYNEQFF
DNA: TGCGCCAGCAGACCGGGAGACAGGGGACTAATGATCTACAATGAGCAGTTCTTC

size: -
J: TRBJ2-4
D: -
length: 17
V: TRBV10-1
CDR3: CAPLQGPVDGTKNIQYF
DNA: TGCGCTCCCCTCCAGGGGCCGGTTGACGGTACCAAAAACATTCAGTACTTC

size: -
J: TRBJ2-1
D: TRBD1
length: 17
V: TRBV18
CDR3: CASSPRGQGAKGNEQFF
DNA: TGTGCCAGCTCACCGAGGGGACAGGGGGCGAAGGGCAATGAGCAGTTCTTC

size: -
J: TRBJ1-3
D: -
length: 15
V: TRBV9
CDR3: CASSVTGITGNTIYF
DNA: TGTGCCAGCAGCGTAACAGGGATTACAGGAAACACCATATATTTT

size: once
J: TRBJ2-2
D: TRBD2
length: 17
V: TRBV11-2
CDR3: CASSLVGLAGNTGELFF
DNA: TGTGCCAGCAGCTTAGTTGGGCTAGCGGGTAACACCGGGGAGCTGTTTTTT

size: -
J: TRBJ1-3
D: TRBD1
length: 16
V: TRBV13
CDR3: CASSLGGQGTGNTIYF
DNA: TGTGCCAGCAGCTTAGGGGGACAGGGGACTGGAAACACCATATATTTT

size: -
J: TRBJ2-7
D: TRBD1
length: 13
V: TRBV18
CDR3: CASSPGTGYEQYF
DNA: TGTGCCAGCTCCCCAGGGACAGGGTACGAGCAGTACTTC

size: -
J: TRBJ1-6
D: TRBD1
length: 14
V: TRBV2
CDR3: CASSNRGSNSPLHF
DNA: TGTGCCAGCAGTAACAGGGGTTCGAATTCACCCCTCCACTTT

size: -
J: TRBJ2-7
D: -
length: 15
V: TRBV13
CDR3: CASSPPQRVSYEQYF
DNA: TGTGCCAGCAGCCCCCCTCAGCGGGTCTCCTACGAGCAGTACTTC

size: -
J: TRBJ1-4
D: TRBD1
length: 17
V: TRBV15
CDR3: CATRGQGARLPGEKLFF
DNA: TGTGCCACCCGAGGACAGGGGGCCAGGTTGCCGGGGGAAAAACTGTTTTTT

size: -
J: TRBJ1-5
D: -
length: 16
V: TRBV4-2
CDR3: CASSQDPQGGNQPQHF
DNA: TGTGCCAGCAGCCAAGATCCCCAGGGTGGGAATCAGCCCCAGCATTTT

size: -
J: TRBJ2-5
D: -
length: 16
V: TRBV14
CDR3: CASSQNGGWGEETQYF
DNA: TGTGCCAGCAGCCAAAACGGGGGATGGGGCGAAGAGACCCAGTACTTC

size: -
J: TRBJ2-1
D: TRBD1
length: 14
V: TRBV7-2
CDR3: CASSPTYRGNEQFF
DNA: TGTGCCAGCAGCCCTACCTACAGGGGGAATGAGCAGTTCTTC